The clone carrying this T cell receptor (beta chain) has a single count. The antigen is undetermined. The CDR3 covers 14 residues. The ends lost 6 bases at V and 4 bases at J; junction bases unmatched: 7. CDR1 MNHNS and CDR2 SASEGT come from the germline V gene. This sample was taken from a study of cytomegalovirus exposure and HLA in healthy donors. Study conclusions and caveats: According to the study, 180 or so TCR beta chains were cytomegalovirus-associated.

PCR used 60 Vbeta primers and 13 Jbeta primers. Method: immunoSEQ multiplex PCR; TCRdb's copy keeps in-frame clones and lacks some. The repertoire holds tens of thousands of clones, with roughly 76% as singletons. The source of this sequence is a woman aged 35 to 49 in good health and CMV-seronegative. The chain joins TRBV6-1 to TRBJ1-1, with 8 bases fitting TRBD1. Sequenced input: PBMCs. CDR3: CASRQQGVGTEAFF. The CDR3 DNA is TGTGCCAGCAGGCAACAGGGGGTAGGCACTGAAGCTTTCTTT.